The clone carrying this TCR beta chain was detected ten times or more. Its specificity is not known. TCR beta CDR3 amplification used RNA transcripts. First-round RT-PCR relied on HTBI primers, and a second-round multiplex PCR came next. TCRdb analysed the multiplex PCR reads with MiXCR anew, one entry per CDR3 protein. The sample gives 200,000 to 250,000 distinct CDR3 sequences, less than 30% of which show up once; approximately 8.2% is in the top ten. The data are from a study of Graves' ophthalmopathy and Graves' hyperthyroidism. Study results and caveats: Most thyroid-expanded clonotypes exceeding 0.001 frequency were also found in blood.

Germline values: CDR1 DFQATT, CDR2 SNEGSKA (reference sequence). This CDR3 is 16 amino acids long. Trimming left V 0 bases short and J 6 bases short, with 20 bases between. Sequenced input: peripheral blood. The origin of this receptor is a man over 45 with Graves' ophthalmopathy. The gene calls are TRBV20-1 and TRBJ1-1; D might be TRBD1 (6 bases). This CDR3 is CSARDPRGGPVAEAFF. CDR3 sequence (DNA): TGCAGTGCTAGAGATCCCAGGGGTGGACCAGTCGCTGAAGCTTTCTTT.